Below, 13 T cell receptor beta chains from the same sample are listed, as sequenced in a study of blood T cell repertoires in COVID-19. Profiling relied on immunoSEQ multiplex PCR, and the TCRdb table lists in-frame clones only, not all of them. The table lists around 99,000 clones, about 93% of them singletons. The sequenced sample consisted of peripheral blood. The receptors originated from a woman aged 25 to 39 with acute or convalescent COVID-19.

The chain links TRBV11-3 to TRBJ1-1; D perhaps matches TRBD1 (5 bases). Per the germline V gene, CDR1 is SGHNT and CDR2 is YENEEA. V gave up 2 bases and J gave up 7 bases, with 17 bases separating them. The CDR3 runs 15 residues. Here the CDR3 reads CASSLMAGRNDEAFF. For the CDR3, the DNA is TGTGCCAGCAGCTTAATGGCAGGGAGGAACGATGAAGCTTTCTTT.

The rearrangement links TRBV5-6 to TRBJ1-2; TRBD1 agrees at 7 bases. The V gene end was trimmed by 4 bases and the J gene end by 0 bases; junction bases not matched to a gene: 9. The CDR3 covers 16 residues. Germline values: CDR1 SGHDT, CDR2 YYEEEE. CDR3 bases: TGTGCCAGCAGCCTTTACTCGGGACAGCCTAACTATGGCTACACCTTC. It is translated as CASSLYSGQPNYGYTF.

V usage is TRBV7-6 and J usage is TRBJ1-6; tentatively, D is TRBD1 (5 bases). The V and J ends lost 0 bases and 9 bases respectively, with 12 bases between them. The CDR3 totals 15 residues. Germline V CDR1 and CDR2: SGHVS, FNYEAQ. The CDR3 reads CASSLATGTSSPLHF. The DNA for the CDR3 is TGTGCCAGCAGCTTAGCGACGGGGACTTCTTCACCCCTCCACTTT. Complete variable domain (other parts from reference TRBV7-6 and TRBJ1-6): GAGVSQSPRYKVTKRGQDVALRCDPISGHVSLYWYRQALGQGPEFLTYFNYEAQQDKSGLPNDRFSAERPEGSISTLTIQRTEQRDSAMYRCASSLATGTSSPLHFGNGTRLTVT.

The rearrangement uses TRBV11-2 and TRBJ2-1, with 8 bases matching TRBD2. Germline CDR1 reads SGHAT; CDR2 reads FQNNGV. This CDR3 is built from 15 residues. The V and J ends lost 3 bases and 2 bases, in that order; junction bases with no gene match: 3. The CDR3 is CASSFSGSTYNEQFF. For the CDR3, the DNA is TGTGCCAGCAGCTTCAGCGGGAGTACCTACAATGAGCAGTTCTTC.

The chain combines TRBV7-8 with TRBJ2-1, with TRBD1 matching over 7 bases. Germline lookup yields CDR1 SGHVS and CDR2 FQNEAQ. The CDR3 spans 14 residues. V shed 3 bases, J shed 4 bases, and the junction held 3 bases outside the gene matches. The CDR3 nucleotides read TGTGCCAGCAGCTTTAGGGACAGTTACAATGAGCAGTTCTTC. It specifies CASSFRDSYNEQFF.

This CDR3 reads CASSLGTGGYTF. In DNA form, the CDR3 reads TGTGCCAGCAGCTTAGGGACAGGTGGCTACACCTTC. The chain joins TRBV7-9 to TRBJ1-2; 7 nucleotides match TRBD1. The ends lost 1 base at V and 7 bases at J; junction bases unmatched: 0. The CDR3 is made up of 12 amino acids. Per germline, CDR1 SEHNR and CDR2 FQNEAQ (reference sequence).

The chain carries TRBV5-4 and TRBJ2-5; the D gene is possibly TRBD1 (6 bases). V lost 0 bases to trimming and J lost 7 bases, with 16 bases between them. Germline CDR1 SGHNT, CDR2 YYREEE (reference sequence). The CDR3 is made up of 15 amino acids. The CDR3 DNA sequence: TGTGCCAGCAGCTTGGCGGGGACAATCGGAGGGACCCAGTACTTC. This encodes CASSLAGTIGGTQYF.

This clone was counted a single time. CDR3: CASSQGWPQHF. As DNA, the CDR3 is TGTGCCAGCAGTCAGGGGTGGCCCCAGCATTTT. The chain has TRBV12-3 or TRBV12-4 and TRBJ1-5; D perhaps matches TRBD1 (6 bases). V was shortened by 5 bases and J by 9 bases, with 8 bases between the two germline ends. The CDR3 has 11 residues.

This chain uses TRBV11-3 with TRBJ2-1, with D perhaps TRBD2 (7 bases). The length of the CDR3 is 15 residues. The germline gives CDR1 SGHNT, CDR2 YENEEA. The ends were cut back, 0 bases at V and 7 bases at J, with 13 bases in the middle. DNA of the CDR3: TGTGCCAGCAGCTTAGAGCGGGGGCCCGGGAATGAGCAGTTCTTC. Residues: CASSLERGPGNEQFF.

The chain uses TRBV5-4 and TRBJ2-5; 15 nucleotides line up with TRBD2. V shed 4 bases, J shed 5 bases, and the junction held 9 bases outside the gene matches. This CDR3 comprises 17 residues. Germline values: CDR1 SGHNT, CDR2 YYREEE (reference sequence). This CDR3 reads CASSVGLAGGPGETQYF. Here the CDR3 DNA reads TGTGCCAGCAGCGTAGGACTAGCGGGGGGGCCTGGGGAGACCCAGTACTTC. The variable domain in full, completed from reference TRBV5-4 and TRBJ2-5, reads ETGVTQSPTHLIKTRGQQVTLRCSSQSGHNTVSWYQQALGQGPQFIFQYYREEENGRGNFPPRFSGLQFPNYSSELNVNALELDDSALYLCASSVGLAGGPGETQYFGPGTRLLVL.

The V gene is TRBV11-1, the J gene TRBJ1-1; D is unresolved. The germline CDR1 and CDR2 sequences are SGHAT and FQDESV (reference sequence). V lost 1 base, J lost 1 base, and 10 bases lay in between. This CDR3 is 15 amino acids long. Here the CDR3 reads CASSLDSFTNTEAFF. As DNA, the CDR3 is TGTGCCAGCAGCTTAGACTCCTTTACGAACACTGAAGCTTTCTTT.

The chain couples TRBV4-1 to TRBJ1-4, with D perhaps TRBD1 (6 bases). V lost 2 bases and J 1 base, leaving 8 bases between the germline ends. There are 15 residues in the CDR3. Germline V gene data show CDR1 as MGHRA and CDR2 as YSYEKL. CDR3 coding DNA: TGCGCCAGCAGCCAACAGGGGTTAACTAATGAAAAACTGTTTTTT. Residues: CASSQQGLTNEKLFF.

This clone was counted only a few times. The chain has TRBV15 and TRBJ1-5, with D maybe TRBD1 (5 bases). Germline values: CDR1 LNHNV, CDR2 YYDKDF (reference sequence). The CDR3 covers 19 residues. The ends were cut back, 0 bases at V and 0 bases at J, with 18 bases in the middle. CDR3 DNA: TGTGCCACCAGCAGAGATCTCCTCCCGGGGGATTATAGCAATCAGCCCCAGCATTTT. Translating gives CATSRDLLPGDYSNQPQHF. Complete variable domain (other parts from reference TRBV15 and TRBJ1-5): DAMVIQNPRYQVTQFGKPVTLSCSQTLNHNVMYWYQQKSSQAPKLLFHYYDKDFNNEADTPDNFQSRRPNTSFCFLDIRSPGLGDTAMYLCATSRDLLPGDYSNQPQHFGDGTRLSIL.